This record concerns one TCR beta chain sequence. Its specificity is not known. Alongside a J-beta primer mix, a sample-barcoded 5' primer served in a second PCR lasting about 7 to 12 cycles. In TCRdb, the 5' RACE reads were re-called with MiXCR into one record per CDR3 protein. The sample records more than 1.4 million distinct CDR3 sequences, about 43% being singletons. The study drew donors from healthy Caucasian individuals in Russia aged roughly 6 to 90. These data come from a study of blood T cells in healthy people across ages. Study results and caveats: Long-lived donors exceeded aged donors in naive CD4+ cells and diversity.

The CDR3 extends over 16 amino acids. CDR1 and CDR2 from the germline V gene are DFQATT and SNEGSKA (reference sequence). The V and J ends lost 0 bases and 4 bases, in that order; junction bases with no gene match: 6. V and J are TRBV20-1 and TRBJ2-3, with 11 bases fitting TRBD2. The sequence came from a woman aged 18-29 years in good health. Sequences were obtained from blood. The CDR3: CSARDLTSGGADTQYF. Written as DNA, the CDR3 is TGCAGTGCTAGAGATCTAACTAGCGGGGGCGCAGATACGCAGTATTTT.